These 21 T cell receptor beta chains were all obtained from the same sample, sequenced in a study of post-analysis software for immune sequencing data. The antigens these receptors bind are not known. Unique-molecular-identifier-tagged TCR beta cDNA libraries were used. MiXCR was run by TCRdb on the PCR reads, yielding one entry per CDR3 protein. The sample holds about 760,000 distinct CDR3 sequences; 25% to 30% are singletons and the top ten take around 0.55%. Study results and caveats: The five TRBV segments detected at higher frequency in patients than in controls included TRBV5-6, TRBV5-1 and TRBV20-1.

Sequenced input: blood. The receptors were gathered from a girl aged 10 to 17 with multiple sclerosis.

This clonotype has just a few counts. This rearrangement joins TRBV6-6 to TRBJ2-1, with 7 bases identical to TRBD1. CDR1 MNHNY and CDR2 SVGAGI come from the germline V gene (reference sequence). CDR3 length: 15 amino acids. The V gene end was trimmed by 2 bases and the J gene end by 10 bases; junction bases not matched to a gene: 11. The CDR3 bases are TGTGCCAGCAGTTACAGGGGGACAGCCCTGGGGGAGCAGTTCTTC. This gives the protein CASSYRGTALGEQFF.

The DNA for the CDR3 is TGTGCCAGCAGCTTGCGGGCAGAGAGCAATCAGCCCCAGCATTTT. As protein: CASSLRAESNQPQHF. The chain carries TRBV5-5 and TRBJ1-5, with D unclear. Germline assignment: CDR1 SGHKS and CDR2 YYEKEE (reference sequence). The V gene lost 1 base and the J gene lost 1 base, with 9 bases spanning the gap. The CDR3 extends over 15 amino acids.

This sequence joins TRBV6-5 and TRBJ1-5; TRBD1 agrees at 7 bases. The CDR3 has 16 residues. Germline V gene data show CDR1 as MNHEY and CDR2 as SVGAGI. Trimming removed 6 bases from V and 2 bases from J; junction bases left unmatched: 10. Here the CDR3 reads CASSPTGIGGNQPQHF. DNA of the CDR3: TGTGCCAGCAGCCCGACAGGGATCGGGGGCAATCAGCCCCAGCATTTT.

This clonotype was recorded a few times. The chain employs TRBV20-1 and TRBJ2-4; D gene uncertain. Germline V gene sequence: CDR1 DFQATT, CDR2 SNEGSKA (reference sequence). The CDR3 runs to 13 residues. Trimming left V 0 bases short and J 0 bases short, with 3 bases between. CDR3 protein: CSAREIAKNIQYF. In DNA form, the CDR3 reads TGCAGTGCTAGAGAAATAGCCAAAAACATTCAGTACTTC.

This CDR3 is CASSQIRVAGYGYTF. In DNA form, the CDR3 reads TGCGCCAGCAGCCAAATTCGGGTGGCAGGGTATGGCTACACCTTC. V and J are TRBV4-3 and TRBJ1-2; D may be TRBD1 (5 bases). Germline loops: CDR1 LGHNA, CDR2 YSLEER. Trimming stripped 2 bases from V and 5 bases from J, with 15 bases between. This CDR3 spans 15 amino acids.

J is TRBJ2-1 and V is TRBV6-2 or TRBV6-3; 7 bases match TRBD1. Looked up from germline, CDR1 is MNHEY and CDR2 is SVGEGT. The V and J ends lost 7 bases and 6 bases, in that order; junction bases with no gene match: 15. The CDR3 loop spans 16 amino acids. The CDR3: CASNHRQGGIGNEQFF. CDR3 sequence (DNA): TGTGCCAGCAACCACCGCCAAGGGGGCATAGGCAATGAGCAGTTCTTC.

This sequence joins TRBV6-5 and TRBJ2-5; 10 bases map to TRBD1. Germline lookup yields CDR1 MNHEY and CDR2 SVGAGI. Germline trimming cut 0 bases from V and 6 bases from J; bases unmatched to any gene: 1. The CDR3 length is 14 residues. CDR3 sequence (DNA): TGTGCCAGCAGTTACTCGACAGGGGGCAAGACCCAGTACTTC. This encodes CASSYSTGGKTQYF.

The J gene is TRBJ2-7, the V gene TRBV7-8; 9 nucleotides line up with TRBD2. Germline lookup yields CDR1 SGHVS and CDR2 FQNEAQ. V shed 1 base and J 6 bases; nucleotides not matched to a gene: 16. This CDR3 comprises 18 residues. CDR3 coding DNA: TGTGCCAGCAGCTTAGGGTGGCTAGCGGGGCCCAGTTCGCGCGAGCAGTACTTC. This encodes CASSLGWLAGPSSREQYF.

This clonotype turned up a few times. The chain links TRBV3-1 to TRBJ1-1, with D possibly TRBD1 on 5 matching bases. CDR3 size: 14 residues. CDR1 LGHDT and CDR2 YNNKEL come from the germline V gene (reference sequence). V was trimmed by 5 bases and J by 1 base, leaving 11 bases between them. Here the CDR3 DNA reads TGTGCCAGCAGCTTGGGCGGACAGAACACTGAAGCTTTCTTT. As protein: CASSLGGQNTEAFF.

This clonotype was counted only a few times. V gene TRBV20-1 combines with J gene TRBJ1-5, with D perhaps matching TRBD1 (5 bases). V gave up 2 bases and J gave up 6 bases, with 14 bases separating them. The CDR3 spans 14 residues. Germline V CDR1 and CDR2: DFQATT, SNEGSKA (reference sequence). DNA for the CDR3: TGCAGTGCTAGACCATCCCAGGGAGTTCAGCCCCAGCATTTT. Protein sequence: CSARPSQGVQPQHF.

V is TRBV7-2 and J is TRBJ2-1; D unresolved. Germline lookup yields CDR1 SGHTA and CDR2 FQGNSA. V gave up 1 base and J gave up 2 bases, with 18 bases separating them. There are 18 residues in the CDR3. CDR3 in amino acids: CASSLESWASRPYNEQFF. In nucleotides, the CDR3 is TGTGCCAGCAGCTTAGAGAGTTGGGCATCCAGGCCCTACAATGAGCAGTTCTTC.

CDR3 loop: CASSSNWGDNEQFF. The DNA for the CDR3 is TGCGCCAGCAGCTCGAATTGGGGTGACAATGAGCAGTTCTTC. The V call is TRBV5-1, the J call TRBJ2-1; D uncertain. The CDR3 spans 14 residues. Germline loops: CDR1 SGHRS, CDR2 YFSETQ. V was trimmed by 3 bases and J by 5 bases, leaving 12 bases between them.

The chain joins TRBV28 to TRBJ2-3, with 13 bases lining up with TRBD2. V trimming: 5 bases; J trimming: 5 bases; junction bases outside the gene matches: 13. The CDR3 extends over 18 amino acids. Germline V gene data show CDR1 as MDHEN and CDR2 as SYDVKM. The CDR3 loop is CASSIPGLAGARGDTQYF. CDR3 coding DNA: TGTGCCAGCAGTATCCCCGGACTAGCGGGGGCCCGAGGAGATACGCAGTATTTT.

CDR3 residues: CASSTGQQNTEAFF. For the CDR3, the DNA is TGCGCCAGCAGCACGGGACAACAGAACACTGAAGCTTTCTTT. The V gene is TRBV5-1, the J gene TRBJ1-1, with a tentative D call TRBD1 (6 bases). Germline CDR1 and CDR2: SGHRS and YFSETQ. Trimming stripped 4 bases from V and 1 base from J, with 11 bases between. CDR3 length: 14 residues.

V is TRBV27 and J is TRBJ2-1, with 7 bases that match TRBD2. Trimming at V came to 6 bases and at J to 2 bases, leaving 7 bases not matched to a gene. This CDR3 has 15 amino acids. Germline lookup yields CDR1 MNHEY and CDR2 SMNVEV (reference sequence). CDR3 residues: CASRIGRGTYNEQFF. DNA of the CDR3: TGTGCCAGCAGAATTGGGCGGGGGACCTACAATGAGCAGTTCTTC.

The rearrangement links TRBV12-3 or TRBV12-4 to TRBJ1-4; D is unresolved. The CDR3 loop spans 13 amino acids. V was trimmed by 3 bases and J by 5 bases, leaving 7 bases between them. The DNA of the CDR3 is TGTGCCAGCAGTTTCGTACCGAATGAAAAACTGTTTTTT. Its protein product is CASSFVPNEKLFF.

The chain is built from TRBV29-1 and TRBJ2-1, with 8 bases identical to TRBD2. Germline V gives CDR1 SQVTM, CDR2 ANQGSEA. This CDR3 is 13 amino acids long. Unmatched junction bases numbered 7, after V lost 6 bases and J lost 6 bases. CDR3 sequence reads: CSVSGAGANEQFF. The DNA of the CDR3 is TGCAGCGTCTCTGGAGCGGGAGCCAATGAGCAGTTCTTC.

The rearrangement links TRBV7-9 to TRBJ2-3; tentative D call: TRBD1 (5 bases). V lost 1 base to trimming and J lost 0 bases, with 8 bases between them. Germline CDR1 is SEHNR and CDR2 is FQNEAQ (reference sequence). This CDR3 region has 15 residues. For the CDR3, the DNA is TGTGCCAGCAGCTTAGAGGGGAAGAGCACAGATACGCAGTATTTT. Protein product: CASSLEGKSTDTQYF.

Of note for this clonotype: The germline gene is not matched at one end of the junction; a read error may be the cause. V and J are TRBV6-2 or TRBV6-3 and TRBJ2-7; D possibly uses TRBD1 or TRBD2 (5 bases each). The germline CDR1 and CDR2 sequences are MNHEY and SVGEGT. The CDR3 spans 12 residues. CDR3 bases: TGTGCCAGTAACGGGGCCTCCTGCGAGCAGTACTTC. This sequence encodes CASNGASCEQYF.

This clonotype was seen a handful of times. V and J are TRBV6-6 and TRBJ2-5, with TRBD1 identical over 8 bases. The germline V gene has CDR1 MNHNY and CDR2 SVGAGI (reference sequence). V trimming: 6 bases; J trimming: 4 bases; junction bases outside the gene matches: 10. This CDR3 has 15 amino acids. The CDR3 is CASSHYTGGGETQYF. In DNA, the CDR3 is TGTGCCAGCAGCCACTATACAGGGGGAGGAGAGACCCAGTACTTC.

The chain links TRBV20-1 to TRBJ2-5; 10 positions match TRBD2. CDR1 and CDR2 from the germline V gene are DFQATT and SNEGSKA (reference sequence). CDR3 length: 16 residues. Germline trimming cut 8 bases from V and 4 bases from J; bases unmatched to any gene: 16. In DNA form, the CDR3 reads TGCAGTACCGCCGGCCCCAGCGGGAGGGCGGGAGAGACCCAGTACTTC. Translating it yields CSTAGPSGRAGETQYF.